This T cell receptor beta chain was found in a study of CD8+ T cells in alopecia areata. Once RNA had been extracted, it was reverse transcribed into cDNA to act as the sequencing template. Only in-frame clones appear in the TCRdb table, and some are missing; sequencing was by immunoSEQ multiplex PCR. The sample has about 160,000 clones; roughly 65% are singletons. The treatment is: oral pan-JAK inhibitor, 5-10 mg twice daily. The input for sequencing was CD4+ T cells sorted from blood, taken at week 4, from a patient treated with tofacitinib. The TCR was taken from a human donor with alopecia areata.

In DNA, the CDR3 is TGCGCCAGCAGCGCACTAGGAACCAGTTCTAACTATGGCTACACCTTC. Amino acid sequence: CASSALGTSSNYGYTF. This chain connects TRBV4-3 to TRBJ1-2; unclear D gene. V lost 5 bases, J lost 0 bases, and 16 bases lay in between. The CDR3 totals 16 residues. Germline V gives CDR1 LGHNA, CDR2 YSLEER.